The 32 T cell receptor beta chains below all came from one sample that was sequenced in a study of T-cell reconstitution after alpha-beta-depleted transplantation in children. Unique molecular identifiers tagged the TCRbeta library. Using its own MiXCR run on the PCR reads, TCRdb lists one record per CDR3 protein. The sample lists roughly 350,000 distinct CDR3 sequences; 10% to 13% were seen once. Sequencing used PBMCs from the stem cell graft donor, obtained from the stem cell graft. The origin of the receptors is a human donor who donated a stem cell graft to a child with acute lymphoblastic leukemia.

This chain links TRBV7-2 with TRBJ1-2; the D is unclear. The ends were cut back, 4 bases at V and 7 bases at J, with 19 bases in the middle. Germline V gene sequence: CDR1 SGHTA, CDR2 FQGNSA. This CDR3 spans 15 amino acids. Written as DNA, the CDR3 is TGTGCCAGCAGCTCTTTAATGGCGGGTACAAGTGGCTACACCTTC. Translating gives CASSSLMAGTSGYTF. The variable domain in full, with the rest retrieved from reference TRBV7-2 and TRBJ1-2, is GAGVSQSPSNKVTEKGKDVELRCDPISGHTALYWYRQSLGQGLEFLIYFQGNSAPDKSGLPSDRFSAERTGGSVSTLTIQRTQQEDSAVYLCASSSLMAGTSGYTFGSGTRLTVV.

This clonotype showed up just a few times. V and J are TRBV7-9 and TRBJ2-3; the match to TRBD2 covers 8 bases. The CDR3 extends over 14 amino acids. Germline lookup yields CDR1 SEHNR and CDR2 FQNEAQ (reference sequence). The junction had 3 bases not matched to a gene; V was cut back by 5 bases and J by 2 bases. The DNA of the CDR3 is TGTGCCAGCAGCAGTAGCGGGACCACAGATACGCAGTATTTT. Amino acid sequence: CASSSSGTTDTQYF.

The chain joins TRBV19 to TRBJ1-5; 8 bases map to TRBD1. Germline CDR1 is LNHDA and CDR2 is SQIVND (reference sequence). This CDR3 is built from 17 residues. Trimming took 5 bases from V and 2 from J; bases not matched to a gene: 11. The CDR3 is CASSPGTGRVGNQPQHF. As DNA, the CDR3 is TGTGCCAGTAGTCCCGGGACAGGAAGAGTCGGCAATCAGCCCCAGCATTTT.

This clonotype was detected many times. The gene calls are TRBV11-3 and TRBJ2-1, with D maybe TRBD2 (5 bases). The CDR3 is made up of 14 amino acids. Between the trimmed V and J ends, which lost 0 bases and 4 bases, there was a span of 7 bases. Germline assignment: CDR1 SGHNT and CDR2 YENEEA. CDR3 loop: CASSLDSDYNEQFF. CDR3 in DNA: TGTGCCAGCAGCTTAGATAGCGATTACAATGAGCAGTTCTTC.

This clonotype was detected many times. The chain employs TRBV9 and TRBJ2-3; D possibly corresponds to TRBD2 (6 bases). V lost 1 base and J lost 4, with 10 bases in between. This CDR3 has 14 residues. CDR1 and CDR2 from the germline V gene are SGDLS and YYNGEE. This CDR3 reads CASSVRESPDTQYF. CDR3 sequence (DNA): TGTGCCAGCAGCGTACGGGAGTCTCCAGATACGCAGTATTTT. Full variable domain (remainder filled in from reference TRBV9 and TRBJ2-3): DSGVTQTPKHLITATGQRVTLRCSPRSGDLSVYWYQQSLDQGLQFLIQYYNGEERAKGNILERFSAQQFPDLHSELNLSSLELGDSALYFCASSVRESPDTQYFGPGTRLTVL.

In this sample, this clonotype turned up a few times. The chain links TRBV7-4 to TRBJ2-3, with D unresolved. The germline V gene encodes CDR1 SGHVT and CDR2 SQSDAQ. The CDR3 contains 13 residues. Trimming removed 3 bases from V and 4 bases from J, with 8 bases in between. This chain's CDR3 is CASSLRGADTQYF. The CDR3 nucleotides read TGTGCCAGCAGCTTGCGTGGGGCAGATACGCAGTATTTT.

This clonotype has only a few counts. The chain uses TRBV4-1 and TRBJ2-4, with D perhaps matching TRBD2 (6 bases). Trimming shortened V by 3 bases and J by 5 bases, and 11 bases separated the two germline ends. Germline CDR1 reads MGHRA; CDR2 reads YSYEKL. The CDR3 is 14 residues long. The CDR3 bases are TGCGCCAGCAGCCATCTCGGGGGACAAAACATTCAGTACTTC. Translated: CASSHLGGQNIQYF.

This clonotype was picked up many times. The chain couples TRBV7-2 to TRBJ2-7, with TRBD2 as a possible D gene (5 bases). The CDR3 loop spans 13 amino acids. The ends were cut back, 1 base at V and 3 bases at J, with 7 bases in the middle. Per the germline V gene, CDR1 is SGHTA and CDR2 is FQGNSA. CDR3: CASSLGTYYEQYF. The CDR3 DNA follows: TGTGCCAGCAGCTTAGGGACTTACTACGAGCAGTACTTC.

This clonotype was observed a handful of times. The gene calls are TRBV12-3 or TRBV12-4 and TRBJ1-4; D is undetermined. The CDR3 loop spans 15 amino acids. The germline V and J ends were trimmed by 7 bases and 5 bases, with 17 bases remaining between them. Here the CDR3 reads CASTLTTTANEKLFF. CDR3 DNA sequence: TGTGCCAGCACCCTCACCACAACGGCAAATGAAAAACTGTTTTTT.

V gene TRBV6-1 combines with J gene TRBJ2-1; no reliable D call. The V gene's germline CDR1 is MNHNS and CDR2 SASEGT. Trimming took off 6 bases at V and 5 bases at J, with 11 bases between the two ends. The CDR3 is 13 residues long. CDR3 in DNA: TGTGCCAGCAGGGCCCTGCTGGACAATGAGCAGTTCTTC. This encodes CASRALLDNEQFF.

This clonotype occurred a few times. The chain uses TRBV7-2 and TRBJ1-1; 10 bases map to TRBD1. CDR3 length equals 15 residues. V shed 5 bases and J 4 bases; nucleotides not matched to a gene: 7. Germline V gene sequence: CDR1 SGHTA, CDR2 FQGNSA. This CDR3 reads CASSLRGQGTTEAFF. DNA of the CDR3: TGTGCCAGCAGCCTGAGGGGACAGGGGACCACTGAAGCTTTCTTT.

The rearrangement links TRBV7-2 to TRBJ2-1, with 9 bases fitting TRBD2. In germline, CDR1 is SGHTA, CDR2 FQGNSA. V shed 1 base, J shed 4 bases, and the junction held 2 bases outside the gene matches. This CDR3 comprises 15 residues. CDR3 sequence (DNA): TGTGCCAGCAGCTTAGAGACTAGCGGATACAATGAGCAGTTCTTC. Translating gives CASSLETSGYNEQFF.

This clonotype occurred a few times. V and J are TRBV5-1 and TRBJ1-5, with D maybe TRBD1 (5 bases). CDR1 and CDR2 (germline): SGHRS, YFSETQ. The CDR3 extends over 14 amino acids. With 2 bases removed from V and 9 bases from J, the gap between germline ends came to 15 bases. CDR3 nucleotides: TGCGCCAGCAGCTTTGTCGTGGGGGAAGGGCCCCAGCATTTT. Translated, it gives CASSFVVGEGPQHF.

The rearrangement joins TRBV24-1 to TRBJ2-3; possible D gene TRBD1, 6 bases. Germline CDR1 KGHDR, CDR2 SFDVKD. The CDR3 loop spans 17 amino acids. V was clipped by 2 bases and J by 0 bases, with 14 bases between them. For the CDR3, the DNA is TGTGCCACCAGTGATTCGACCGGGACACTTAGCACAGATACGCAGTATTTT. This gives the protein CATSDSTGTLSTDTQYF.

The rearrangement links TRBV25-1 to TRBJ2-5; weak D call: TRBD2 (6 bases). The CDR3 sequence is 13 residues long. The V and J ends lost 8 bases and 5 bases respectively, with 15 bases between them. Germline CDR1 reads MGHDK; CDR2 reads SYGVNS. This CDR3 is CASSRGGRETQYF. The CDR3 DNA sequence: TGTGCCAGCTCCCGTGGAGGGCGGGAGACCCAGTACTTC. Full variable domain (outside the CDR3, taken from reference TRBV25-1 and TRBJ2-5): EADIYQTPRYLVIGTGKKITLECSQTMGHDKMYWYQQDPGMELHLIHYSYGVNSTEKGDLSSESTVSRIRTEHFPLTLESARPSHTSQYLCASSRGGRETQYFGPGTRLLVL.

This clonotype was seen more than once but under ten times. This rearrangement joins TRBV3-1 to TRBJ2-2, with 8 bases identical to TRBD2. This CDR3 comprises 14 residues. The V and J ends lost 2 bases and 4 bases, in that order; junction bases with no gene match: 0. Germline lookup yields CDR1 LGHDT and CDR2 YNNKEL (reference sequence). As DNA, the CDR3 is TGTGCCAGCAGCCAACGGGAGGGCACCGGGGAGCTGTTTTTT. Translating it yields CASSQREGTGELFF.

The sample holds a few counts of this clonotype. The chain has TRBV6-5 and TRBJ2-5; possibly TRBD2 for D (5 bases). The CDR3 is 14 amino acids. CDR1 MNHEY and CDR2 SVGAGI come from the germline V gene. Trimming shortened V by 0 bases and J by 4 bases, and 9 bases separated the two germline ends. The DNA for the CDR3 is TGTGCCAGCAGTTACTCGGGAGAAGGAGAGACCCAGTACTTC. It specifies CASSYSGEGETQYF.

V usage is TRBV7-9 and J usage is TRBJ2-7, with D uncertain. The CDR3 covers 14 residues. The V end was cut by 5 bases, the J end by 4 bases, with 15 bases between. Germline CDR1 reads SEHNR; CDR2 reads FQNEAQ (reference sequence). The CDR3 protein is CASSPQRSTYEQYF. CDR3 DNA sequence: TGTGCCAGCAGCCCTCAGAGGTCTACTTACGAGCAGTACTTC.

Ten or more counts support this clonotype. The genes are TRBV7-9 and TRBJ2-7; either TRBD1 or TRBD2 may fit D (5 bases each). Germline V lookup: CDR1 SEHNR, CDR2 FQNEAQ (reference sequence). V was shortened by 6 bases and J by 0 bases, with 21 bases between the two germline ends. The CDR3 has 17 amino acids. The CDR3 protein is CASSPGGYGESSYEQYF. CDR3 in DNA: TGTGCCAGCAGTCCTGGGGGTTATGGGGAAAGCTCCTACGAGCAGTACTTC.

This clonotype was picked up many times. The gene calls are TRBV5-1 and TRBJ2-1; TRBD2 matches at 9 bases. V trimming: 3 bases; J trimming: 11 bases; junction bases outside the gene matches: 3. This CDR3 has 12 residues. Germline values: CDR1 SGHRS, CDR2 YFSETQ. The CDR3 loop is CASSSGLAQQFF. The CDR3, as DNA: TGCGCCAGCAGCTCCGGACTAGCGCAGCAGTTCTTC.

The chain employs TRBV5-1 and TRBJ2-5, with unresolved D. CDR1 and CDR2 (germline): SGHRS, YFSETQ. The ends were cut back, 6 bases at V and 5 bases at J, with 17 bases in the middle. The CDR3 extends over 14 amino acids. CDR3 coding DNA: TGCGCCAGCACATTGCGGAGTGTGGGGGAGACCCAGTACTTC. It yields the protein CASTLRSVGETQYF.

On this clonotype itself: With a much larger clone just one base away, this may be a read error. The chain combines TRBV7-6 with TRBJ2-3; TRBD2 might be the D (6 bases). Per the germline V gene, CDR1 is SGHVS and CDR2 is FNYEAQ. The CDR3 has 14 residues. CDR3 residues: CASSLLAITATQYF. The CDR3 DNA reads as TGTGCCAGCAGCCTGCTAGCGATCACAGCTACGCAGTATTTT.

This clonotype was seen more than once but under ten times. The genes are TRBV5-1 and TRBJ2-3; no firm D call. V lost 4 bases and J lost 3, with 21 bases in between. Germline V gene data show CDR1 as SGHRS and CDR2 as YFSETQ. The CDR3 extends over 17 amino acids. The CDR3 sequence: CASSLGYANAPTDTQYF. The CDR3 DNA sequence: TGCGCCAGCAGCCTCGGATATGCGAATGCGCCGACAGATACGCAGTATTTT. Full variable domain (rest looked up from reference TRBV5-1 and TRBJ2-3): KAGVTQTPRYLIKTRGQQVTLSCSPISGHRSVSWYQQTPGQGLQFLFEYFSETQRNKGNFPGRFSGRQFSNSRSEMNVSTLELGDSALYLCASSLGYANAPTDTQYFGPGTRLTVL.

This clonotype showed up many times. V usage is TRBV5-1 and J usage is TRBJ2-5; tentative D call: TRBD1 (6 bases). The CDR3 contains 14 residues. Trimming took off 3 bases at V and 1 base at J, with 10 bases between the two ends. Germline CDR1 reads SGHRS; CDR2 reads YFSETQ. The CDR3 here is CASSSLGAQETQYF. Written as DNA, the CDR3 is TGCGCCAGCAGCTCGCTGGGGGCCCAAGAGACCCAGTACTTC.

The chain joins TRBV12-3 or TRBV12-4 to TRBJ1-5; D is perhaps TRBD1 (6 bases). The CDR3 spans 13 residues. V was shortened by 5 bases and J by 7 bases, with 12 bases between the two germline ends. The CDR3 region is CASSVRGSQPQHF. The CDR3 DNA reads TGTGCCAGCAGTGTTAGGGGGTCCCAGCCCCAGCATTTT.

This clonotype was found a few times. The chain recombines TRBV5-1 with TRBJ1-1; D gene unclear. V lost 0 bases and J lost 5, with 14 bases in between. The CDR3 loop spans 15 amino acids. Per the germline V gene, CDR1 is SGHRS and CDR2 is YFSETQ. The CDR3 is CASSLVEVSGTEAFF. CDR3 nucleotide sequence: TGCGCCAGCAGCTTGGTAGAAGTGAGTGGAACTGAAGCTTTCTTT.

This clonotype showed up just a few times. This chain uses TRBV3-1 with TRBJ1-6; D not certain. V lost 0 bases to trimming and J lost 2 bases, with 17 bases between them. Germline loops: CDR1 LGHDT, CDR2 YNNKEL (reference sequence). This CDR3 has 19 amino acids. The chain's CDR3 is CASSQDRTGGRAYNSPLHF. The CDR3 nucleotides read TGTGCCAGCAGCCAAGACCGCACCGGAGGGAGGGCCTATAATTCACCCCTCCACTTT. Complete variable domain (other parts from reference TRBV3-1 and TRBJ1-6): DTAVSQTPKYLVTQMGNDKSIKCEQNLGHDTMYWYKQDSKKFLKIMFSYNNKELIINETVPNRFSPKSPDKAHLNLHINSLELGDSAVYFCASSQDRTGGRAYNSPLHFGNGTRLTVT.

The V call is TRBV28, the J call TRBJ2-5, with no clear D. Trimming removed 3 bases from V and 1 base from J, with 9 bases in between. The CDR3 contains 14 residues. The germline V gene encodes CDR1 MDHEN and CDR2 SYDVKM. CDR3 loop: CASSFGAPQETQYF. CDR3 in DNA: TGTGCCAGCAGTTTTGGCGCGCCCCAAGAGACCCAGTACTTC.

The rearrangement links TRBV3-1 to TRBJ1-5, with D possibly matching TRBD1 (5 bases). The CDR3 covers 14 residues. V lost 4 bases, J lost 5 bases, and 12 bases lay in between. Looked up from germline, CDR1 is LGHDT and CDR2 is YNNKEL (reference sequence). CDR3 sequence (DNA): TGTGCCAGCAGCCTGTGGGGGAGTGATCAGCCCCAGCATTTT. This sequence encodes CASSLWGSDQPQHF.

The rearrangement joins TRBV29-1 to TRBJ2-7; 7 bases match TRBD2. CDR1 and CDR2 (germline): SQVTM, ANQGSEA. This CDR3 spans 13 amino acids. With V trimmed by 0 bases and J by 2 bases, 1 base remained unmatched. The CDR3 here is CSVEDGGTYEQYF. The DNA for the CDR3 is TGCAGCGTTGAAGACGGGGGGACCTACGAGCAGTACTTC.

As regards this clonotype: Sequence at one end of the junction differs from germline and may be a read error. V usage is TRBV3-1 and J usage is TRBJ2-1; TRBD1 or TRBD2 may be the D gene (6 bases each). The germline V gene has CDR1 LGHDT and CDR2 YNNKEL (reference sequence). The CDR3 consists of 15 residues. CDR3 protein: CATSQERGTFNEQFF. The CDR3 nucleotides are TGTGCCACCAGCCAAGAGCGCGGGACATTCAATGAGCAGTTCTTC.

This chain joins TRBV12-3 or TRBV12-4 and TRBJ2-1, with TRBD2 identical over 11 bases. This CDR3 has 17 residues. With V trimmed by 6 bases and J by 4 bases, 11 bases remained unmatched. The CDR3 here is CASRNLGLAGGYNEQFF. CDR3 sequence (DNA): TGTGCCAGCAGGAATCTTGGGCTAGCGGGAGGTTACAATGAGCAGTTCTTC.